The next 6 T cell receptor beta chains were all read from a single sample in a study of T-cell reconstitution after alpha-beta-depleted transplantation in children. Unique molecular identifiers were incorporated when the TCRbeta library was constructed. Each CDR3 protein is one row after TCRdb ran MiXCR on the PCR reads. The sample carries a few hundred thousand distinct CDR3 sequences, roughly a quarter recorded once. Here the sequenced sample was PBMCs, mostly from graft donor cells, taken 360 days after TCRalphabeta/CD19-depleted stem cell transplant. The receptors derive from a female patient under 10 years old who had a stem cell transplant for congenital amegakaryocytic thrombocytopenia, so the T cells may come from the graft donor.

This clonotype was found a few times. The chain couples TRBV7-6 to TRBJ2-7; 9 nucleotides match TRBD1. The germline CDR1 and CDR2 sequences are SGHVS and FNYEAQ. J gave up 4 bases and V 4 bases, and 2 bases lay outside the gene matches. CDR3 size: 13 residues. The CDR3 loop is CASSWTGDYEQYF. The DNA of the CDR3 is TGTGCCAGCAGCTGGACAGGGGATTACGAGCAGTACTTC.

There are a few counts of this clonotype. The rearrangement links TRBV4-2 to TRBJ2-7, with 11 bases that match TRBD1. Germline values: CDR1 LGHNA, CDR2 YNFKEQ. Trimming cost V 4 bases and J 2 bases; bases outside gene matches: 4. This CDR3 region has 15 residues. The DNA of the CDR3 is TGTGCCAGCAGCCGAGCGGGACAGGGGGCCTACGAGCAGTACTTC. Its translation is CASSRAGQGAYEQYF.

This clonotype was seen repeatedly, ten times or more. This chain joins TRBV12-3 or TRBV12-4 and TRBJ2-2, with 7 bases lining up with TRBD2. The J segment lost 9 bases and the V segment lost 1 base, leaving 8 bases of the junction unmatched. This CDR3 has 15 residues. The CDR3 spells CASSLVGGSFRELFF. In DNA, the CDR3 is TGTGCCAGCAGTTTAGTCGGCGGGAGTTTCCGGGAGCTGTTTTTT.

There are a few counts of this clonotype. The CDR3 reads CASSFTLYPGRDTEAFF. The CDR3 bases are TGCGCCAGCAGCTTCACTTTATACCCCGGCCGTGACACTGAAGCTTTCTTT. The genes are TRBV5-1 and TRBJ1-1; D remains unclear. The germline V gene encodes CDR1 SGHRS and CDR2 YFSETQ. This CDR3 spans 17 amino acids. The V gene lost 2 bases and the J gene lost 3 bases, with 20 bases spanning the gap.

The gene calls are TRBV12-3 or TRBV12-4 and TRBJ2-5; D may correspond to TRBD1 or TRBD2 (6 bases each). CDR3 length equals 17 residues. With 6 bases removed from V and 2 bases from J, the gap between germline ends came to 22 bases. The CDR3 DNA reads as TGTGCCAGCAGCACCGGGTTGGGGGGCAGCCTTCAAGAGACCCAGTACTTC. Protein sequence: CASSTGLGGSLQETQYF.

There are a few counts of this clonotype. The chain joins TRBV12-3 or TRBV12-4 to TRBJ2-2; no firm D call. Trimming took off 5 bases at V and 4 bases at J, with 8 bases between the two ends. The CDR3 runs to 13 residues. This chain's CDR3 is CASSPSGTGELFF. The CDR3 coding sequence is TGTGCCAGCAGTCCCTCGGGCACCGGGGAGCTGTTTTTT.